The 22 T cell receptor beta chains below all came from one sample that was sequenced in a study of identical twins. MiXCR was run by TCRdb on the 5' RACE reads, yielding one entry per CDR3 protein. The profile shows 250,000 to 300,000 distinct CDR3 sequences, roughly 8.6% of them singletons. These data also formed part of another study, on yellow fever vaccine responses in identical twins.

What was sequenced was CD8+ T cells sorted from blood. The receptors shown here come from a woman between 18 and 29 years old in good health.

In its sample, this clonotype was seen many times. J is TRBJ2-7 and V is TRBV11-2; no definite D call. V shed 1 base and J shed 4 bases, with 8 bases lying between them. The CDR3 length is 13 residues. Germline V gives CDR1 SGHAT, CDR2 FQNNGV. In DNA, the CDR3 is TGTGCCAGCAGCTTAGCTCCGCCATACGAGCAGTACTTC. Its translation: CASSLAPPYEQYF.

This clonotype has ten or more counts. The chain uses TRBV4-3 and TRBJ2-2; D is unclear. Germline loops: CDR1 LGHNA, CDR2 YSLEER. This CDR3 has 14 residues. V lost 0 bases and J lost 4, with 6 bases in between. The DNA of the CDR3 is TGCGCCAGCAGCCAAGATGAGTTCACCGGGGAGCTGTTTTTT. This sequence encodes CASSQDEFTGELFF.

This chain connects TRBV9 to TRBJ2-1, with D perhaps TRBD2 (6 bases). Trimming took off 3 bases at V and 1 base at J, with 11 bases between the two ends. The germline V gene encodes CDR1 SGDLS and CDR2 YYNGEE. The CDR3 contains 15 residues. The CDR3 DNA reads TGTGCCAGCAGCGGTAGCGGAAGGTCCTACAATGAGCAGTTCTTC. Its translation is CASSGSGRSYNEQFF. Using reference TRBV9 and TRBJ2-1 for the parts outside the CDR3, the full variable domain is DSGVTQTPKHLITATGQRVTLRCSPRSGDLSVYWYQQSLDQGLQFLIQYYNGEERAKGNILERFSAQQFPDLHSELNLSSLELGDSALYFCASSGSGRSYNEQFFGPGTRLTVL.

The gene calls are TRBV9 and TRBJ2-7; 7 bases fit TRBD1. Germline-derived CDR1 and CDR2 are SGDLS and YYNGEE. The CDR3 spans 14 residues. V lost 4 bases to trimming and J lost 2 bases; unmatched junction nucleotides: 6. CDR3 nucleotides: TGTGCCAGCAGCAAGACAGGGCTTACCTACGAGCAGTACTTC. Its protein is CASSKTGLTYEQYF.

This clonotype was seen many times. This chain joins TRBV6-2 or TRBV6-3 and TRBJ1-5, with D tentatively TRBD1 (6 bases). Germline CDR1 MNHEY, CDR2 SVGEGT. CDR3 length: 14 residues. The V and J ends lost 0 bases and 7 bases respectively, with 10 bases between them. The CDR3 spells CASSYSGGVQPQHF. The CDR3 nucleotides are TGTGCCAGCAGTTACTCAGGGGGGGTACAGCCCCAGCATTTT.

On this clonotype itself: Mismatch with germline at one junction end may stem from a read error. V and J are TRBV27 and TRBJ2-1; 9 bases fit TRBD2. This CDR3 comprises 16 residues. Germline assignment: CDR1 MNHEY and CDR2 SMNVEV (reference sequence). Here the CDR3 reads CASSPAQGLAYNGQFF. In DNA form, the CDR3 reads TGTGCCAGCAGTCCCGCCCAGGGACTAGCCTACAATGGGCAGTTCTTC.

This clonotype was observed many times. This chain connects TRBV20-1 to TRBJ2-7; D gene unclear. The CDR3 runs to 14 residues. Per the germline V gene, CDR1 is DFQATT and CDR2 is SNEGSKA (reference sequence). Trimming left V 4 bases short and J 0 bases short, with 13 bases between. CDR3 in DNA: TGCAGTGCTATGGGCAGGCGAGACTCCTACGAGCAGTACTTC. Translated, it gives CSAMGRRDSYEQYF.

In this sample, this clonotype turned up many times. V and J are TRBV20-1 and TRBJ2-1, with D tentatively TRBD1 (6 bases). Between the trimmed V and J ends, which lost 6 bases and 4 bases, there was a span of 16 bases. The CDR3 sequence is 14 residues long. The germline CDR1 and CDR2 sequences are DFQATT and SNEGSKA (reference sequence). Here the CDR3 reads CSATTGHEYNEQFF. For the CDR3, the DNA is TGCAGTGCCACCACGGGACACGAGTACAATGAGCAGTTCTTC.

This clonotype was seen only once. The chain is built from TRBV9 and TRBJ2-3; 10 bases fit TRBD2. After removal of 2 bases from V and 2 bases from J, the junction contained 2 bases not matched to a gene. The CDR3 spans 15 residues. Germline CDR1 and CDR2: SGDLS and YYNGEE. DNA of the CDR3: TGTGCCAGCAGCGTCAGCGGGGGGGTCACAGATACGCAGTATTTT. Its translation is CASSVSGGVTDTQYF.

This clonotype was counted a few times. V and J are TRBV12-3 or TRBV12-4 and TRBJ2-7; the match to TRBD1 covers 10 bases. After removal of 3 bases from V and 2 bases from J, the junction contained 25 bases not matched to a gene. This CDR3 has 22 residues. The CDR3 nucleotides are TGTGCCAGCAGTTTGACCGGGACAGGGGTTTGGGTGAAGGAGGTGTCAGCCTACGAGCAGTACTTC. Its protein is CASSLTGTGVWVKEVSAYEQYF.

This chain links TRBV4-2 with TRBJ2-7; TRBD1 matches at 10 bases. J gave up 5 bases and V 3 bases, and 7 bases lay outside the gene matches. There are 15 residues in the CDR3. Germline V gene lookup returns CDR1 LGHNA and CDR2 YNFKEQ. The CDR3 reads CASSQPGTGEHEQYF. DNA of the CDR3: TGTGCCAGCAGCCAGCCCGGGACAGGGGAGCACGAGCAGTACTTC.

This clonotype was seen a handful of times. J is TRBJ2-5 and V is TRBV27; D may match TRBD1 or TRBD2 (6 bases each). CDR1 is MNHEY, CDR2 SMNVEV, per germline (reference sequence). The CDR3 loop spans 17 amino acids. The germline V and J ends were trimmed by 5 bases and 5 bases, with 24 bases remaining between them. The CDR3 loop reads CASSPGGGPSTAETQYF. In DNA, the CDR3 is TGTGCCAGCAGTCCCGGTGGGGGGCCTTCCACTGCCGAGACCCAGTACTTC.

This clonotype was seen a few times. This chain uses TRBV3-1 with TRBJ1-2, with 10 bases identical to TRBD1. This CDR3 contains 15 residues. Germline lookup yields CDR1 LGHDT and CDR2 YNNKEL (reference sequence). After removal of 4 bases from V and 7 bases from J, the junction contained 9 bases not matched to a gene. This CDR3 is CASSRPGQGLSGYTF. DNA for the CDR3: TGTGCCAGCAGCCGTCCGGGACAGGGGTTGAGTGGCTACACCTTC.

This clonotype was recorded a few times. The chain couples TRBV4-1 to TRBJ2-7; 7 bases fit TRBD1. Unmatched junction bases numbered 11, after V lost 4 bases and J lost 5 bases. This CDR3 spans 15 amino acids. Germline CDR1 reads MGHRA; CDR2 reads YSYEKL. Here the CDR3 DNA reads TGCGCCAGCAGCCCCCGGACAGGCCCCGAGAACGAGCAGTACTTC. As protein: CASSPRTGPENEQYF.

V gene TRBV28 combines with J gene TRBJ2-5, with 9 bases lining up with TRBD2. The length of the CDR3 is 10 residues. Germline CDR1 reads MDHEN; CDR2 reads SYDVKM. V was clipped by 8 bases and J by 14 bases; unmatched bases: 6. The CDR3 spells CASAGTSIYF. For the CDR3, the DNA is TGTGCCAGCGCCGGGACTAGCATCTACTTC. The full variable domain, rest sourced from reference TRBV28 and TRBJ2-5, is DVKVTQSSRYLVKRTGEKVFLECVQDMDHENMFWYRQDPGLGLRLIYFSYDVKMKEKGDIPEGYSVSREKKERFSLILESASTNQTSMYLCASAGTSIYFGPGTRLLVL.

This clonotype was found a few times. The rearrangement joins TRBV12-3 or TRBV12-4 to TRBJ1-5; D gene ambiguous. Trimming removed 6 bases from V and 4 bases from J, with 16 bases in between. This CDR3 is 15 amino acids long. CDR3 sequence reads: CASSRESGGNQPQHF. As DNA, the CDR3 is TGTGCCAGCAGCCGAGAATCAGGAGGGAATCAGCCCCAGCATTTT.

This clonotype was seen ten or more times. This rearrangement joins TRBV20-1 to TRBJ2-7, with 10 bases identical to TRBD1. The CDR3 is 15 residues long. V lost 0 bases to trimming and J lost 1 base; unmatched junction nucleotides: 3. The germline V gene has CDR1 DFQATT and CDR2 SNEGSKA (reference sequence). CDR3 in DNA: TGCAGTGCTAGAGACCGGGACAGGGGTTCCTACGAGCAGTACTTC. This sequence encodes CSARDRDRGSYEQYF.

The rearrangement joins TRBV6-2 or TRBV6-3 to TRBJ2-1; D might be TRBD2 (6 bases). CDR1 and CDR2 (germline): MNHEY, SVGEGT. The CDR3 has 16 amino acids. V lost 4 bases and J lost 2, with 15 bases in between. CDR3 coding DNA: TGTGCCAGCAGTTTGTCCCCTAGCGCCGCCTACAATGAGCAGTTCTTC. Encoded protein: CASSLSPSAAYNEQFF.

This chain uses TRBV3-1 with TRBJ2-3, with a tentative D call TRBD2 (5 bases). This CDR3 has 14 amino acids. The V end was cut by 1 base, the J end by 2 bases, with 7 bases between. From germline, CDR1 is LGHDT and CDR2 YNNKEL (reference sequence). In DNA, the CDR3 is TGTGCCAGCAGCCAAGTGGAGGTCACAGATACGCAGTATTTT. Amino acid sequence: CASSQVEVTDTQYF.

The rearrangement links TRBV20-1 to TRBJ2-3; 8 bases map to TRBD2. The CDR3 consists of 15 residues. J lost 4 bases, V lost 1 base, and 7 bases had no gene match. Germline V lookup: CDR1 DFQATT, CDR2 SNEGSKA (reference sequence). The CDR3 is CSARANSGAPDTQYF. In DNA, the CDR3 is TGCAGTGCTAGAGCGAATAGCGGGGCCCCAGATACGCAGTATTTT.

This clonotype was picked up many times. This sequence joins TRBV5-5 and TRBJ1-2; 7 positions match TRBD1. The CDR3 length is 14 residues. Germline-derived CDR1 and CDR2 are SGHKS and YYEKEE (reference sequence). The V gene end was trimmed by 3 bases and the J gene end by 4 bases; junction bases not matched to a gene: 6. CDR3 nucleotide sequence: TGTGCCAGCAGCTCGGGACAGACTACCTATGGCTACACCTTC. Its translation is CASSSGQTTYGYTF.

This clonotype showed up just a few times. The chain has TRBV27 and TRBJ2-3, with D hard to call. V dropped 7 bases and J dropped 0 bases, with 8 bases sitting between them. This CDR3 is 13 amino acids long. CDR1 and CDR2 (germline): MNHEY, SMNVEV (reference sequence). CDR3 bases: TGTGCCAGCAAATTACCTAGCACAGATACGCAGTATTTT. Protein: CASKLPSTDTQYF.